The 4 T cell receptor beta chains below were found in one sample sequenced in a study of CD8 T cells in Susac syndrome. Reverse transcription of about 0.45 to 1 ug RNA was carried out with random hexamers. TCRdb itself ran the immunoSEQ multiplex PCR reads through MiXCR, one entry per CDR3 protein. The profile covers roughly 190,000 distinct CDR3 sequences, with approximately 94% appearing a single time and more than 0.1% taken by the ten largest. The sequencing sample was made of CD4+ T cells from PBMCs. Receptors originate from a human donor in good health.

The chain combines TRBV3-1 with TRBJ2-7, with D possibly being TRBD1 or TRBD2 (5 bases each). Germline-derived CDR1 and CDR2 are LGHDT and YNNKEL (reference sequence). Between the trimmed V and J ends, which lost 1 base and 4 bases, there was a span of 14 bases. The CDR3 length is 15 residues. In nucleotides, the CDR3 is TGTGCCAGCAGCCAAGGATCGGGGCCTGGGTACGAGCAGTACTTC. Its translation is CASSQGSGPGYEQYF.

The J gene is TRBJ2-3, the V gene TRBV5-1; possibly TRBD1 or TRBD2 for D (5 bases each). The germline V gene encodes CDR1 SGHRS and CDR2 YFSETQ. V shed 4 bases and J shed 2 bases, with 11 bases lying between them. The CDR3 length is 14 residues. As DNA, the CDR3 is TGCGCCAGCAGCCGAGGGACCATCACAGATACGCAGTATTTT. Residues: CASSRGTITDTQYF.

V is TRBV27 and J is TRBJ2-7; 9 bases map to TRBD2. V was clipped by 3 bases and J by 7 bases; unmatched bases: 7. The germline CDR1 and CDR2 sequences are MNHEY and SMNVEV (reference sequence). This CDR3 has 14 residues. CDR3 residues: CASSLFAGGKEQYF. The CDR3, as DNA: TGTGCCAGCAGTTTGTTCGCGGGAGGGAAGGAGCAGTACTTC.

The count of this clonotype is one. J is TRBJ2-2 and V is TRBV20-1; 7 bases line up with TRBD1. With 6 bases clipped from V and 0 bases from J, the junction kept 4 bases outside the gene matches. Per germline, CDR1 DFQATT and CDR2 SNEGSKA (reference sequence). CDR3 size: 14 residues. The chain's CDR3 is CSAAGTANTGELFF. DNA of the CDR3: TGCAGTGCAGCCGGGACAGCGAACACCGGGGAGCTGTTTTTT.